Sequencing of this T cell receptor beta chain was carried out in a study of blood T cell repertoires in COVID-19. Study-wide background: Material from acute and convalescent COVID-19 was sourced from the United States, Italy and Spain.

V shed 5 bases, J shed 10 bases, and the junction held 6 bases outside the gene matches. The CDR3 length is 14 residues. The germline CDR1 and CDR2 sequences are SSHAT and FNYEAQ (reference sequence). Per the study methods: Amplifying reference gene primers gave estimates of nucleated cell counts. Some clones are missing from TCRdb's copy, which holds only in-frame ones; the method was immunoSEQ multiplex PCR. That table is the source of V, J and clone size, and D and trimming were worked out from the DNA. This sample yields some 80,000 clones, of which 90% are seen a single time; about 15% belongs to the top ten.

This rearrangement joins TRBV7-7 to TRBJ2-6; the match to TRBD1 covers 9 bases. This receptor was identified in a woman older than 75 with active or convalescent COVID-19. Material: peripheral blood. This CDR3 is CASSDTGTGNVLTF. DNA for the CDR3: TGTGCCAGCAGCGATACCGGGACAGGGAACGTCCTGACTTTC.